One and the same sample provided the 14 T cell receptor beta chains below, sequenced in a study of blood T cell repertoires in COVID-19. Libraries were prepared by immunoSEQ multiplex PCR; TCRdb keeps only in-frame clonotypes and omits some of them. The sample records 150,000 to 250,000 clones, 70% to 80% being singletons. The sample was peripheral blood. The origin of the receptors is a woman in her thirties or forties with COVID-19, enrolled during active disease.

The table lists this clone with a few counts. The chain carries TRBV4-3 and TRBJ1-5, with 7 bases lining up with TRBD1. Germline-derived CDR1 and CDR2 are LGHNA and YSLEER. Trimming removed 0 bases from V and 4 bases from J; junction bases left unmatched: 12. This CDR3 is built from 18 residues. CDR3 in DNA: TGCGCCAGCAGCCAAGAATCGGGACAGCGTTTATCAAATCAGCCCCAGCATTTT. This encodes CASSQESGQRLSNQPQHF.

This rearrangement joins TRBV30 to TRBJ2-5; the D gene is possibly TRBD1 (6 bases). V dropped 3 bases and J dropped 1 base, with 18 bases sitting between them. CDR1 is GTSNPN, CDR2 SVGIG, per germline (reference sequence). The CDR3 contains 16 residues. The CDR3 DNA reads TGTGCCTGGAGGGGCTACAGGGCAAGAGGCCAAGAGACCCAGTACTTC. Translation: CAWRGYRARGQETQYF.

The V gene is TRBV3-1 (or the pseudogene TRBV3-2), the J gene TRBJ1-2; D remains ambiguous. V lost 5 bases and J lost 4, with 14 bases in between. CDR1 is LGHDT and CDR2 is YNNKEL in the germline V gene (reference sequence). CDR3 size: 14 residues. CDR3 protein: CASSSRGTSYGYTF. As DNA, the CDR3 is TGTGCCAGCAGCTCCCGGGGAACTAGCTATGGCTACACCTTC.

The chain employs TRBV21-1 and TRBJ2-1; the DNA was not compared with TRBD1, the D call given in the table. TRBV21-1 has pseudogene status. The CDR3 runs 17 residues. The CDR3 protein is CASSKKWTAFAYNEQFF. In nucleotides, the CDR3 is TGTGCCAGCAGCAAAAAATGGACAGCTTTTGCCTACAATGAGCAGTTCTTC.

V usage is TRBV25-1 and J usage is TRBJ2-7, with 8 bases that match TRBD2. This CDR3 is built from 14 residues. Trimming removed 4 bases from V and 2 bases from J; junction bases left unmatched: 4. The germline CDR1 and CDR2 sequences are MGHDK and SYGVNS. The DNA for the CDR3 is TGTGCCAGCAGTGTGGCGGGGGGAGCCTACGAGCAGTACTTC. It specifies CASSVAGGAYEQYF.

J is TRBJ2-1 and V is TRBV7-4; D might be TRBD2 (5 bases). Germline lookup yields CDR1 SGHVT and CDR2 SQSDAQ. The CDR3 consists of 13 residues. The CDR3 nucleotides read TGTGCAGACTCGGGGAACCTCTACAATGAGCAGTTCTTC. Protein sequence: CADSGNLYNEQFF.

J is TRBJ1-2 and V is TRBV7-9, with a tentative D call TRBD1 (5 bases). Trimming shortened V by 10 bases and J by 4 bases, and 25 bases separated the two germline ends. CDR1 SEHNR and CDR2 FQNEAQ come from the germline V gene (reference sequence). The CDR3 contains 16 residues. CDR3 in DNA: TGTGCCAACCAGGAACCTAGGGGTGATAAGGGCTATGGCTACACCTTC. Amino acids: CANQEPRGDKGYGYTF.

The chain employs TRBV7-2 and TRBJ1-1, with 7 nucleotides matching TRBD1. This CDR3 is 14 amino acids long. Trimming removed 2 bases from V and 1 base from J; junction bases left unmatched: 1. The germline CDR1 and CDR2 sequences are SGHTA and FQGNSA. This CDR3 reads CASSLQGENTEAFF. CDR3 bases: TGTGCCAGCAGCTTACAGGGGGAGAACACTGAAGCTTTCTTT.

This clone appeared a few times. This chain links TRBV18 with TRBJ1-1; D ambiguous. CDR1 is KGHSH, CDR2 LQKENI, per germline. V was shortened by 3 bases and J by 1 base, with 15 bases between the two germline ends. The CDR3 has 16 amino acids. In nucleotides, the CDR3 is TGTGCCAGCTCACCCCGATCCCGAGCGGGGAACACTGAAGCTTTCTTT. Translated: CASSPRSRAGNTEAFF. Together with reference TRBV18 and TRBJ1-1, the CDR3 gives the full variable domain: NAGVMQNPRHLVRRRGQEARLRCSPMKGHSHVYWYRQLPEEGLKFMVYLQKENIIDESGMPKERFSAEFPKEGPSILRIQQVVRGDSAAYFCASSPRSRAGNTEAFFGQGTRLTVV.

This sequence joins TRBV13 and TRBJ2-7; 10 bases align to TRBD2. Trimming removed 0 bases from V and 2 bases from J; junction bases left unmatched: 7. Germline V gene lookup returns CDR1 PRHDT and CDR2 FYEKMQ (reference sequence). The CDR3 sequence is 17 residues long. The CDR3 nucleotides are TGTGCCAGCAGCTTAGGCCCAGCGGGAGGGGGTACCTACGAGCAGTACTTC. Protein sequence: CASSLGPAGGGTYEQYF.

The chain has TRBV4-3 and TRBJ1-3; unclear D gene. Germline V lookup: CDR1 LGHNA, CDR2 YSLEER. V was trimmed by 0 bases and J by 0 bases, leaving 12 bases between them. The CDR3 loop spans 17 amino acids. DNA for the CDR3: TGCGCCAGCAGCCAAGATTATAGAGGGATCTCTGGAAACACCATATATTTT. It encodes CASSQDYRGISGNTIYF.

This clone was counted a few times. The rearrangement joins TRBV19 to TRBJ2-4; tentative D call: TRBD2 (6 bases). The CDR3 covers 13 residues. In germline, CDR1 is LNHDA, CDR2 SQIVND (reference sequence). Trimming shortened V by 0 bases and J by 9 bases, and 9 bases separated the two germline ends. CDR3 loop: CASSIDWRGIQYF. DNA for the CDR3: TGTGCCAGTAGTATAGACTGGCGGGGCATTCAGTACTTC.

The chain is built from TRBV6-5 and TRBJ2-3; D is undetermined. Germline lookup yields CDR1 MNHEY and CDR2 SVGAGI. Trimming stripped 4 bases from V and 1 base from J, with 12 bases between. The length of the CDR3 is 15 residues. The CDR3 here is CASSLQFGGTDTQYF. For the CDR3, the DNA is TGTGCCAGCAGTTTACAGTTCGGTGGCACAGATACGCAGTATTTT.

This clone was seen only a few times. The rearrangement links TRBV27 to TRBJ2-3, with a tentative D call TRBD2 (5 bases). The CDR3 runs to 13 residues. The germline V gene has CDR1 MNHEY and CDR2 SMNVEV (reference sequence). The V gene lost 2 bases and the J gene lost 6 bases, with 9 bases spanning the gap. The CDR3 DNA reads as TGTGCCAGCAGTTTAGGTCGAGGGGATACGCAGTATTTT. Protein product: CASSLGRGDTQYF.